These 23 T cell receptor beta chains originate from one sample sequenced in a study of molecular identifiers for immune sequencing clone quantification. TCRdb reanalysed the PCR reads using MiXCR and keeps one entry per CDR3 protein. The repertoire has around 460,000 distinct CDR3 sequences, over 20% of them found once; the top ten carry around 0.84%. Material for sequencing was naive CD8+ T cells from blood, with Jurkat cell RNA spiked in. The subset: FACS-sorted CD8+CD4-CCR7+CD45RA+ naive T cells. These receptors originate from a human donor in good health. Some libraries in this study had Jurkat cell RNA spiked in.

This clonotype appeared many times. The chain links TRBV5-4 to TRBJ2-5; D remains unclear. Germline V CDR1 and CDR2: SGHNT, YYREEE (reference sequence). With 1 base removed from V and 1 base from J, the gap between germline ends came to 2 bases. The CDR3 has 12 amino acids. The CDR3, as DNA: TGTGCCAGCAGCTTGCCCCAAGAGACCCAGTACTTC. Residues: CASSLPQETQYF.

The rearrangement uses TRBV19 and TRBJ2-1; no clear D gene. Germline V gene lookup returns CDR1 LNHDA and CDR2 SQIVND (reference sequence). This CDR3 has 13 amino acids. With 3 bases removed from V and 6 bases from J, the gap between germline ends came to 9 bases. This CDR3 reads CASSIGSRNEQFF. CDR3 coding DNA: TGTGCCAGTAGTATTGGATCTCGCAATGAGCAGTTCTTC.

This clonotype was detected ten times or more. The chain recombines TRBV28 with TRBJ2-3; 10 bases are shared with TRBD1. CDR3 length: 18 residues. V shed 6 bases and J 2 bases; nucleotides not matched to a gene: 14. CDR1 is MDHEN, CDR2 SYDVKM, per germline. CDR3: CASRWKPGQGSATDTQYF. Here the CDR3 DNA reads TGTGCCAGCAGGTGGAAACCGGGACAGGGGTCTGCCACAGATACGCAGTATTTT.

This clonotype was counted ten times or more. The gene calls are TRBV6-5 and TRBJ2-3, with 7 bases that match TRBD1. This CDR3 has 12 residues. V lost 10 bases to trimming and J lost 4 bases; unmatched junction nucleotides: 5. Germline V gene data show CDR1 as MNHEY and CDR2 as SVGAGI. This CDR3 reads CATLDRPDTQYF. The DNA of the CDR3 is TGTGCCACCTTGGACAGGCCAGATACGCAGTATTTT.

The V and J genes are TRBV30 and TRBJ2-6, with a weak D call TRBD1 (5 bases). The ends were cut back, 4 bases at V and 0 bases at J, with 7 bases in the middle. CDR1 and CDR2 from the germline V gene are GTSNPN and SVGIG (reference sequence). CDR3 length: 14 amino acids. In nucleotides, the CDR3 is TGTGCCTGGACAGGGTACTCTGGGGCCAACGTCCTGACTTTC. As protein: CAWTGYSGANVLTF.

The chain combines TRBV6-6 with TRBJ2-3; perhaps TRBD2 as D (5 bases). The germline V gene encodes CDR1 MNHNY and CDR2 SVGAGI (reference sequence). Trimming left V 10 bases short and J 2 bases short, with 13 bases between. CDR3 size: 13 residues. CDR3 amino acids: CAIAGRLTDTQYF. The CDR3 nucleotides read TGTGCCATCGCGGGTCGTCTCACAGATACGCAGTATTTT.

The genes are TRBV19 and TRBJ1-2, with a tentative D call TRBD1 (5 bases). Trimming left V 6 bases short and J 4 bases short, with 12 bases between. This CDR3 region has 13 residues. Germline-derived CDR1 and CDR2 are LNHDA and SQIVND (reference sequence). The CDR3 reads CASRLQGSYGYTF. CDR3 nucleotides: TGTGCCAGTAGGCTTCAGGGCAGCTATGGCTACACCTTC. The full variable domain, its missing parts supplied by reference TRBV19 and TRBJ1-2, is DGGITQSPKYLFRKEGQNVTLSCEQNLNHDAMYWYRQDPGQGLRLIYYSQIVNDFQKGDIAEGYSVSREKKESFPLTVTSAQKNPTAFYLCASRLQGSYGYTFGSGTRLTVV.

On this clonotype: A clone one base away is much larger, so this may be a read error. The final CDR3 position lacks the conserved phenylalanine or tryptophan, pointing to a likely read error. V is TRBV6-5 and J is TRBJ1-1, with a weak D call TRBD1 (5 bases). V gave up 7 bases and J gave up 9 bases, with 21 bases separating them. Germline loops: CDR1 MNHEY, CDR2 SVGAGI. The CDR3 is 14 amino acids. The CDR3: CASKLRTPSLKAFL. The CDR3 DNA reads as TGTGCCAGCAAACTCAGGACACCGAGTTTGAAAGCTTTCCTT.

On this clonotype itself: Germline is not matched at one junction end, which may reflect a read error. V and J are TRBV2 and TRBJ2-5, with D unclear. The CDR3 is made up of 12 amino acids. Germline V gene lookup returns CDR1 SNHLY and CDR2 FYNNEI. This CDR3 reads CAGSWGTETQYF. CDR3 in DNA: TGTGCCGGCAGCTGGGGTACGGAGACCCAGTACTTC.

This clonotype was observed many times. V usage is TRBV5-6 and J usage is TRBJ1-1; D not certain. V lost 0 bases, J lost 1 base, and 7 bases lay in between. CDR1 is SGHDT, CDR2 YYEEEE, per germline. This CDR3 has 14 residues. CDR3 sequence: CASSLGSPNTEAFF. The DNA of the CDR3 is TGTGCCAGCAGCTTGGGTAGCCCGAACACTGAAGCTTTCTTT.

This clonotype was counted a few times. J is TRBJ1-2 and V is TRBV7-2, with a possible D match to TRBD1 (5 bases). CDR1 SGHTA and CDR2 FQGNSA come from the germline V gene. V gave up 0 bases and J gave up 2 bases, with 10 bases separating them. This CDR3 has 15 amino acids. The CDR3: CASSLARGENYGYTF. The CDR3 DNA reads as TGTGCCAGCAGCTTAGCGAGAGGGGAGAACTATGGCTACACCTTC.

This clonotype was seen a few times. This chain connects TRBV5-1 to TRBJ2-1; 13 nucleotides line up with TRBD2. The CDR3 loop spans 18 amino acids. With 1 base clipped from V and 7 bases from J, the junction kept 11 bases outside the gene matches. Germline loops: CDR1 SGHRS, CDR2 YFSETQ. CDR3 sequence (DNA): TGCGCCAGCAGCTTGCTCAACCCCGGGACTAGCGGGGCAAATGAGCAGTTCTTC. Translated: CASSLLNPGTSGANEQFF. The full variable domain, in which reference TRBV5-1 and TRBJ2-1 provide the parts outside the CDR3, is KAGVTQTPRYLIKTRGQQVTLSCSPISGHRSVSWYQQTPGQGLQFLFEYFSETQRNKGNFPGRFSGRQFSNSRSEMNVSTLELGDSALYLCASSLLNPGTSGANEQFFGPGTRLTVL.

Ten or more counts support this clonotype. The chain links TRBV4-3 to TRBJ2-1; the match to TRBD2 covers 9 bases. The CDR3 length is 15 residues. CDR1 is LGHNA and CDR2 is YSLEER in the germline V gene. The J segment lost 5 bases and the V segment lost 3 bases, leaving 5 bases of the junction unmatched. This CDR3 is CASSQEREAHNEQFF. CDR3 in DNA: TGCGCCAGCAGCCAGGAGCGGGAGGCACACAATGAGCAGTTCTTC.

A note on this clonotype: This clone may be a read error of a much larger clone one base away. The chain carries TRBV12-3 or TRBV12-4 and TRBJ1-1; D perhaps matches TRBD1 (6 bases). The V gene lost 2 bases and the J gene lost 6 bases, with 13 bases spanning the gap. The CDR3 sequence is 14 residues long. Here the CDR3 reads CASSLSGVGPEAFF. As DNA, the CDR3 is TGTGCCAGCAGTTTATCAGGGGTCGGGCCTGAAGCTTTCTTT.

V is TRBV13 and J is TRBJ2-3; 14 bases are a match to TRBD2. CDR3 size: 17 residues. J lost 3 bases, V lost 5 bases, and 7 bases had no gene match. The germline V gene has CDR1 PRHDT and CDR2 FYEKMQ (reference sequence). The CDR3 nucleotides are TGTGCCAGCAGCCCTGCCGGGACTAGCGGGAGTACAGATACGCAGTATTTT. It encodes CASSPAGTSGSTDTQYF.

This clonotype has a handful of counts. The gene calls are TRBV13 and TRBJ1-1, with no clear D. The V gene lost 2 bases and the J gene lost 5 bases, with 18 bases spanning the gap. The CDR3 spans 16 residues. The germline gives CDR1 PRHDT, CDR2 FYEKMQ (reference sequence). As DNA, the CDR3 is TGTGCCAGCAGCTTAAACGATCCTGTTTTGGGGACTGAAGCTTTCTTT. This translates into CASSLNDPVLGTEAFF.

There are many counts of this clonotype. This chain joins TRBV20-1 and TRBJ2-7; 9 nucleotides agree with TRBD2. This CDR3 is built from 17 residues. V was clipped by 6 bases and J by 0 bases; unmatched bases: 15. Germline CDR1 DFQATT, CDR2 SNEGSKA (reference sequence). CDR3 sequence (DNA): TGCAGTGCAGCCTCGTCGGAGCGGGAGGCCTTCTCCTACGAGCAGTACTTC. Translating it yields CSAASSEREAFSYEQYF.

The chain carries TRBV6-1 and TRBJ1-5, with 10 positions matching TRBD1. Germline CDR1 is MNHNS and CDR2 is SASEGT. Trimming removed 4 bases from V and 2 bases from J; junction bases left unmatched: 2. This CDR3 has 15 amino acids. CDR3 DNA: TGTGCCAGCAGTGCGGACAGGGGGGGCAATCAGCCCCAGCATTTT. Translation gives CASSADRGGNQPQHF.

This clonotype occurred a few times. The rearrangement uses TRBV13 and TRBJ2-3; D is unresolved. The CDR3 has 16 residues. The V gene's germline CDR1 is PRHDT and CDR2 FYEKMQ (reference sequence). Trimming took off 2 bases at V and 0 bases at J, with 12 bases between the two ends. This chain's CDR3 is CASSLKAIGSTDTQYF. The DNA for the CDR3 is TGTGCCAGCAGCTTAAAGGCGATAGGGAGCACAGATACGCAGTATTTT.

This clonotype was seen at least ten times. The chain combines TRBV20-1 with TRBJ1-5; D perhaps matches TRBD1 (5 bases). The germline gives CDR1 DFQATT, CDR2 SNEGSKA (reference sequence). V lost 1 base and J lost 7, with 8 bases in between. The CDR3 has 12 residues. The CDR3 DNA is TGCAGTGCTAGAGCCGGGGACCAGCCCCAGCATTTT. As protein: CSARAGDQPQHF.

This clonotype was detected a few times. As DNA, the CDR3 is TGTGCCAGCAAAGCTTGGACAGTTACACAAGAGACCCAGTACTTC. This translates into CASKAWTVTQETQYF. The rearrangement uses TRBV28 and TRBJ2-5, with D tentatively TRBD1 (6 bases). CDR3 length: 15 amino acids. CDR1 is MDHEN and CDR2 is SYDVKM in the germline V gene. Trimming took off 7 bases at V and 2 bases at J, with 17 bases between the two ends.

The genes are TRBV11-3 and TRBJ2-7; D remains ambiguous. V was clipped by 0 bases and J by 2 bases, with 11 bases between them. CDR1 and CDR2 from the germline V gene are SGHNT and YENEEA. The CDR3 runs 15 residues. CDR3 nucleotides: TGTGCCAGCAGCTTAGAAGGCGGAAACGCCTACGAGCAGTACTTC. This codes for CASSLEGGNAYEQYF.

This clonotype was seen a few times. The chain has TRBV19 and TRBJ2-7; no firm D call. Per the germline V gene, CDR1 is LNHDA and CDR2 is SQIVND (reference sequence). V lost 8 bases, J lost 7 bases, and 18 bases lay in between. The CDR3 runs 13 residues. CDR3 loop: CASRSGVKTEQYF. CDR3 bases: TGTGCCAGTCGTTCTGGCGTTAAGACAGAGCAGTACTTC.